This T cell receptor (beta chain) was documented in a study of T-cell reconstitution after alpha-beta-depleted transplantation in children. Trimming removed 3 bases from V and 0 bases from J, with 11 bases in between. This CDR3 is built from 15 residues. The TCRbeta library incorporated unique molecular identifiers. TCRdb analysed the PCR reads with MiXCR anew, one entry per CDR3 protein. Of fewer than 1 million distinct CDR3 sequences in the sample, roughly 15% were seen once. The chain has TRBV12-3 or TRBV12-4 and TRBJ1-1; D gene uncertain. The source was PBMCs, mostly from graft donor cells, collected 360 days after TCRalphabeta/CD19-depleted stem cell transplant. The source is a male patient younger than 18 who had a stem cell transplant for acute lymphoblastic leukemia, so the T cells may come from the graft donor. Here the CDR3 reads CASSFVWSMNTEAFF. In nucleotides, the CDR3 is TGTGCCAGCAGTTTCGTGTGGAGCATGAACACTGAAGCTTTCTTT.